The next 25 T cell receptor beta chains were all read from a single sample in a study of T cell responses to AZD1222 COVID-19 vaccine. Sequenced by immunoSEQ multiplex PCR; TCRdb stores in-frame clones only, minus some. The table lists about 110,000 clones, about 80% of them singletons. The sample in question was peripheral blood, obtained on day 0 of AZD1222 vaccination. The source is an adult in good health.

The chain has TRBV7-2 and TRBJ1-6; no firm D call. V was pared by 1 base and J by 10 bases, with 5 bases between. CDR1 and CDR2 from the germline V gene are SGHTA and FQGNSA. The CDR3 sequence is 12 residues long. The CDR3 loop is CASSLVRSPLHF. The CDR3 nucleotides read TGTGCCAGCAGCTTAGTTCGGTCACCCCTCCACTTT.

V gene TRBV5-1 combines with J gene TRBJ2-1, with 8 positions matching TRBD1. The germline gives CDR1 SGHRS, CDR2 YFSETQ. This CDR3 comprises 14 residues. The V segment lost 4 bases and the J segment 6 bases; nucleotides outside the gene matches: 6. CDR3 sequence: CASSVRTGGNEQFF. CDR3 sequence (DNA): TGCGCCAGCAGCGTACGTACAGGGGGCAATGAGCAGTTCTTC.

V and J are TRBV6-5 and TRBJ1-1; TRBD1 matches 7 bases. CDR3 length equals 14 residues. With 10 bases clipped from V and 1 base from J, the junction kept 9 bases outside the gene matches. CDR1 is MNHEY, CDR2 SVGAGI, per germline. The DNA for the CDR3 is TGTGCCACCGCGACAGGGCACACGAACACTGAAGCTTTCTTT. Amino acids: CATATGHTNTEAFF.

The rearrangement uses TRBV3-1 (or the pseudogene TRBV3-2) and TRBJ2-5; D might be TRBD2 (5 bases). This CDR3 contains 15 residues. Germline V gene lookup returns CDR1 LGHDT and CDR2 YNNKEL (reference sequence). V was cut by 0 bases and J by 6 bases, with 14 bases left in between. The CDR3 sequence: CASSQDGDYGQTQYF. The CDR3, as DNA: TGTGCCAGCAGCCAAGACGGGGATTACGGGCAGACCCAGTACTTC.

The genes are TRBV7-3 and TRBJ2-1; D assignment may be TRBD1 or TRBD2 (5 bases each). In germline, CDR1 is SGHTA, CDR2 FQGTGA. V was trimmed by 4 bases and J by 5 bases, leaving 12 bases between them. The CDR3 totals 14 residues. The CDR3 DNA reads TGTGCCAGCAGCTCGGGACCGGAGAACAATGAGCAGTTCTTC. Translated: CASSSGPENNEQFF.

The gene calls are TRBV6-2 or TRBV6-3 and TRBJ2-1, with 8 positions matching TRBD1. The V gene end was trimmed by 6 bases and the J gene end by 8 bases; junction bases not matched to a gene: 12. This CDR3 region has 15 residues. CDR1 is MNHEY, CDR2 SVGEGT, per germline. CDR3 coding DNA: TGTGCCAGCAGCGACGGGACAGGTGGGCGGGATGAGCAGTTCTTC. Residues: CASSDGTGGRDEQFF.

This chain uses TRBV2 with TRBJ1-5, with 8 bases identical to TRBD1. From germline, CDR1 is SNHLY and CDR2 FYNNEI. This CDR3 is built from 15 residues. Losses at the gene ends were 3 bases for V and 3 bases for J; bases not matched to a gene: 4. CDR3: CASSDPGQVNQPQHF. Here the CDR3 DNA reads TGTGCCAGCAGTGACCCGGGACAGGTCAATCAGCCCCAGCATTTT.

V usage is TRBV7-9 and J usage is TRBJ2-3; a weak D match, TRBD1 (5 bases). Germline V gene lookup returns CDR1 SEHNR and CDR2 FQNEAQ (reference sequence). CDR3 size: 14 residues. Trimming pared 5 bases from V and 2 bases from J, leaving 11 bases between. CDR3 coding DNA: TGTGCCAGCAGCCCAAGACAGAACACAGATACGCAGTATTTT. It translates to CASSPRQNTDTQYF.

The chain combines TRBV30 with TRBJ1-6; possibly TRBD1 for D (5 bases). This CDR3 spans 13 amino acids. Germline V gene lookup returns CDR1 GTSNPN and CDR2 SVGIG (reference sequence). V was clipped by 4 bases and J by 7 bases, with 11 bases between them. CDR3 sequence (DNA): TGTGCCTGGAACCCCCGGGGGAATTCACCCCTCCACTTT. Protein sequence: CAWNPRGNSPLHF.

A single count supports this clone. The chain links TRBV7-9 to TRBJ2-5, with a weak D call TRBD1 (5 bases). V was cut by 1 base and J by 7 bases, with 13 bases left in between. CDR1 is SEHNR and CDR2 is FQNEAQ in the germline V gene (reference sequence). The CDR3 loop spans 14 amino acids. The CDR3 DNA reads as TGTGCCAGCAGCTTAGATAGGGGCCACGGGACCCAGTACTTC. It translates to CASSLDRGHGTQYF.

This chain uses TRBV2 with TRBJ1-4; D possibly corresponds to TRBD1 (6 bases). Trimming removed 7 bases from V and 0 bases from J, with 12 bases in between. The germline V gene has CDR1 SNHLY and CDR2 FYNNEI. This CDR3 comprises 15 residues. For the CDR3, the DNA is TGTGCCAGCAAAAGACAGGTCGCAACTAATGAAAAACTGTTTTTT. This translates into CASKRQVATNEKLFF.

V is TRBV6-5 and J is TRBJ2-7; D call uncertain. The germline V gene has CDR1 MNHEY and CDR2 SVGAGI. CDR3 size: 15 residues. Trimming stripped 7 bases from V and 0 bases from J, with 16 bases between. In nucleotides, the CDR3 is TGTGCCAGCAACCGAGAGATCGAATTCTCCTACGAGCAGTACTTC. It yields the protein CASNREIEFSYEQYF.

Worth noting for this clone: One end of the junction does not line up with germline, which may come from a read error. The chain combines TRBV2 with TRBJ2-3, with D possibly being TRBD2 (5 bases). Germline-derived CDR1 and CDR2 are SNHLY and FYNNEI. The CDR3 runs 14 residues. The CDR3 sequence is CASCDAGGTDTQYF. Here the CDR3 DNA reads TGTGCCAGCTGTGATGCGGGTGGTACAGATACGCAGTATTTT.

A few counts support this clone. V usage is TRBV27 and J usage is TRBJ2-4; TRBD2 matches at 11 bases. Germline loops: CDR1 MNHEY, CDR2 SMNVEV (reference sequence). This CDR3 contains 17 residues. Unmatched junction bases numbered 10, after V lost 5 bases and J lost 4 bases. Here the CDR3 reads CASSEAGTSGSKNIQYF. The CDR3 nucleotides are TGTGCCAGCAGTGAGGCCGGGACTAGCGGTTCTAAAAACATTCAGTACTTC.

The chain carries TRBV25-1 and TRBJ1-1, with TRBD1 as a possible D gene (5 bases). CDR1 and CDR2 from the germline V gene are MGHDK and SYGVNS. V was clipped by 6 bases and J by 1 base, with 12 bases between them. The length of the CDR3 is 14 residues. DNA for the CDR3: TGTGCCAGCAGCTTGACAGATAAGAACACTGAAGCTTTCTTT. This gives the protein CASSLTDKNTEAFF.

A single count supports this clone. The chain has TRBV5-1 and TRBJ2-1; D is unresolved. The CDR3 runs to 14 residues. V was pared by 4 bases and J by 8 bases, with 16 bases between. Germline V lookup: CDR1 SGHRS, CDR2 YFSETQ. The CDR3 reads CASSPLRPAHEQFF. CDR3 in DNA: TGCGCCAGCAGCCCCCTTAGGCCAGCCCATGAGCAGTTCTTC.

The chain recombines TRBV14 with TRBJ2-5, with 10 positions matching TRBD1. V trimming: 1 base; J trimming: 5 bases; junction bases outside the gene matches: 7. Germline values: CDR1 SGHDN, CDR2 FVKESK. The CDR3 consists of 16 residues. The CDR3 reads CASSQAGQGETETQYF. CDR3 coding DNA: TGTGCCAGCAGCCAAGCAGGACAGGGGGAGACGGAGACCCAGTACTTC.

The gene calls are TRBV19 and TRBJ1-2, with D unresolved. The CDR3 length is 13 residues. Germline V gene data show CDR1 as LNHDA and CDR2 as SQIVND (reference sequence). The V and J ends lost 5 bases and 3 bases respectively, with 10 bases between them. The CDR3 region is CASSLYLDYGYTF. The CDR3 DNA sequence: TGTGCCAGTAGTCTCTACCTCGACTATGGCTACACCTTC.

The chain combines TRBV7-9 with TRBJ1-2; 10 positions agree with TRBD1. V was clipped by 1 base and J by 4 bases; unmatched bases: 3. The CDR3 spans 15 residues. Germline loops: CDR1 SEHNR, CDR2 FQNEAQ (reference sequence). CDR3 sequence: CASSLGQGAFYGYTF. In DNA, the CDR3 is TGTGCCAGCAGCTTAGGACAGGGGGCGTTCTATGGCTACACCTTC.

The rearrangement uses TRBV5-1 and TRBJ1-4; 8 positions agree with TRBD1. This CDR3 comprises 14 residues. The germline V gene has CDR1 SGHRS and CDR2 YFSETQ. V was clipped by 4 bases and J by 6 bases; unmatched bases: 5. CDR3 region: CASSKQGVDEKLFF. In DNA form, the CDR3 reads TGCGCCAGCAGCAAACAGGGGGTGGATGAAAAACTGTTTTTT.

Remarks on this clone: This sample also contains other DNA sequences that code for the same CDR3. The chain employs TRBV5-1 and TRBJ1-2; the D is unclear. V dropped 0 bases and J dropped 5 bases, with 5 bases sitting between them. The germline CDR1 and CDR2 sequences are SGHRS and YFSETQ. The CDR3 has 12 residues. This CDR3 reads CASSLDVYGYTF. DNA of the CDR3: TGCGCCAGCAGCTTGGATGTATATGGCTACACCTTC.

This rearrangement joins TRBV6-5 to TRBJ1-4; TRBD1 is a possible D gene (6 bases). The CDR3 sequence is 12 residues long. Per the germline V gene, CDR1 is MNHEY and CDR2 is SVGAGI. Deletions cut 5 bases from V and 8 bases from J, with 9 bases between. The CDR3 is CASSPGTEKLFF. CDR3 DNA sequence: TGTGCCAGCAGTCCCGGGACAGAAAAACTGTTTTTT.

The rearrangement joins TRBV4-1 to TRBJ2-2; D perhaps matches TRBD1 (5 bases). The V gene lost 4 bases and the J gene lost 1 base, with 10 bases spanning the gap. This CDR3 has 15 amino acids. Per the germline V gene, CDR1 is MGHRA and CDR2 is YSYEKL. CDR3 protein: CASSPRGRNTGELFF. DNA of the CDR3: TGCGCCAGCAGCCCTAGGGGCAGGAACACCGGGGAGCTGTTTTTT.

The chain's CDR3 is CATSRDLWSYEQYF. The CDR3 DNA reads as TGTGCCACCAGCAGAGATCTATGGAGCTACGAGCAGTACTTC. The V and J genes are TRBV15 and TRBJ2-7; D is ambiguous. This CDR3 comprises 14 residues. V was cut by 0 bases and J by 3 bases, with 9 bases left in between. The germline V gene has CDR1 LNHNV and CDR2 YYDKDF (reference sequence).

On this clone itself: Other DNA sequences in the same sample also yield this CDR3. The CDR3 loop reads CASSVGGEPQETQYF. CDR3 DNA: TGTGCCAGCAGCGTGGGAGGCGAACCTCAAGAGACCCAGTACTTC. The chain has TRBV9 and TRBJ2-5; D is perhaps TRBD2 (6 bases). The CDR3 contains 15 residues. Trimming took off 2 bases at V and 2 bases at J, with 13 bases between the two ends. Germline V gene sequence: CDR1 SGDLS, CDR2 YYNGEE.